One and the same sample provided the 12 T cell receptor beta chains below, sequenced in a study of T cells expressing NK-cell markers. TCRdb reworked the 5' RACE reads into one entry per CDR3 protein, no DNA. This repertoire includes about 390,000 distinct CDR3 sequences. Sequencing was done on a sample of blood T cells: a sorted CD56 or NKG2C T cell subset, CD4+ or CD8+ T cells, or bulk PBMC T cells (not recorded which). The receptor set was obtained from a woman aged 50 to 65 in good health.

The chain recombines TRBV6-6 with TRBJ2-7. The CDR3 runs to 15 residues. Germline loops: CDR1 MNHNY, CDR2 SVGAGI (reference sequence). The CDR3 here is CASRSSRIGSYEQYF.

The chain joins TRBV11-2 to TRBJ2-3; lacking DNA, the TRBD1 call made by TCRdb goes unchecked. CDR3 length equals 15 residues. Germline V gene lookup returns CDR1 SGHAT and CDR2 FQNNGV. This chain's CDR3 is CASSFRQGLTDTQYF.

V gene TRBV5-5 combines with J gene TRBJ2-1; checking the TCRdb D call of TRBD2 is not possible without DNA. CDR3 size: 20 residues. Germline CDR1 is SGHKS and CDR2 is YYEKEE (reference sequence). Here the CDR3 reads CASSLEGTSGRTSSYNEQFF.

This chain joins TRBV20-1 and TRBJ2-4; TCRdb gives TRBD1 as the D gene, but with no DNA this cannot be confirmed. The CDR3 is 16 amino acids. Per germline, CDR1 DFQATT and CDR2 SNEGSKA (reference sequence). The CDR3 region is CSAQTGGGSGGNIQYF.

This chain links TRBV20-1 with TRBJ2-1; the D call from TCRdb, TRBD2, cannot be confirmed without DNA. This CDR3 has 16 residues. Germline assignment: CDR1 DFQATT and CDR2 SNEGSKA (reference sequence). CDR3 loop: CSASVQRETSYNEQFF.

The chain joins TRBV24-1 to TRBJ2-5; TCRdb indicates TRBD1, and absent DNA this call remains unverified. The CDR3 totals 13 residues. Germline CDR1 KGHDR, CDR2 SFDVKD. CDR3 region: CATSDFRGETQYF.

The rearrangement joins TRBV6-1 to TRBJ2-2; TCRdb selects TRBD2, and the lack of DNA leaves this call unchecked. Per germline, CDR1 MNHNS and CDR2 SASEGT. The CDR3 has 13 amino acids. CDR3 amino acids: CATGTRNTGELFF.

The chain carries TRBV19 and TRBJ2-1. Germline lookup yields CDR1 LNHDA and CDR2 SQIVND (reference sequence). The length of the CDR3 is 14 residues. This CDR3 reads CASSIDLLYNEQFF.

The chain links TRBV20-1 to TRBJ2-4; the TCRdb D gene call, TRBD1, has no DNA to confirm it. There are 15 residues in the CDR3. Germline V CDR1 and CDR2: DFQATT, SNEGSKA (reference sequence). The CDR3 loop is CSASLRGLAKNIQYF.

This chain uses TRBV5-6 with TRBJ2-1; TCRdb indicates TRBD2, and absent DNA this call remains unverified. The V gene's germline CDR1 is SGHDT and CDR2 YYEEEE. The CDR3 spans 16 residues. This chain's CDR3 is CATPTGGLVGGNEQFF. Full variable domain (remainder filled in from reference TRBV5-6 and TRBJ2-1): DAGVTQSPTHLIKTRGQQVTLRCSPKSGHDTVSWYQQALGQGPQFIFQYYEEEERQRGNFPDRFSGHQFPNYSSELNVNALLLGDSALYLCATPTGGLVGGNEQFFGPGTRLTVL.

The rearrangement links TRBV15 to TRBJ2-4; TCRdb's D call, TRBD1, is unchecked because there is no DNA. This CDR3 is 16 amino acids long. Germline V lookup: CDR1 LNHNV, CDR2 YYDKDF (reference sequence). The CDR3 spells CATSRVRGLAKNIQYF.

V and J are TRBV29-1 and TRBJ1-1; TCRdb designates TRBD1, a call that cannot be tested without DNA. The CDR3 consists of 14 residues. The germline CDR1 and CDR2 sequences are SQVTM and ANQGSEA. The CDR3 reads CSHTRGGADTEAFF.